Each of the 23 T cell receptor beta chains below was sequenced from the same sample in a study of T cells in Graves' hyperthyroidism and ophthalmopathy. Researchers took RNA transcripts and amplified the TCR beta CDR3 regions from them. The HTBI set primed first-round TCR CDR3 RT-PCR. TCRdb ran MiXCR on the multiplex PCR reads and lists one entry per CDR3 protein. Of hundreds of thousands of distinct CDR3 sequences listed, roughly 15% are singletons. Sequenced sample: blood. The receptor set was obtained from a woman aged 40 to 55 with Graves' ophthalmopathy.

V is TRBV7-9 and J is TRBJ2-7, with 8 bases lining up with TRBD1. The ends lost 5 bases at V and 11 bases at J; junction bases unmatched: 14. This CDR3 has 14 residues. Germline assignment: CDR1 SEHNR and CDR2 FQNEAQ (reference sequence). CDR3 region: CASSQPGQADGKYF. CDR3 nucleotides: TGTGCCAGCAGCCAACCGGGACAGGCCGACGGGAAGTACTTC.

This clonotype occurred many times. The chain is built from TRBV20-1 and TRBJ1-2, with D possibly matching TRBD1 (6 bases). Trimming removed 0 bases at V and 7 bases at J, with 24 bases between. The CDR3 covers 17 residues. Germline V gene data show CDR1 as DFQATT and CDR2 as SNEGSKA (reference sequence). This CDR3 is CSARDLLPGQGMGGYTF. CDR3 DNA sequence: TGCAGTGCTAGAGATCTTCTTCCTGGCCAGGGGATGGGTGGCTACACCTTC.

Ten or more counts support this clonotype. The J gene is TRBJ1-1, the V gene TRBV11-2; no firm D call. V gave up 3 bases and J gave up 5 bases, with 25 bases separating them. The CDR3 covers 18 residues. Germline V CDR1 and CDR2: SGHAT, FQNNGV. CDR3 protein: CASSFNPSEGSPETEAFF. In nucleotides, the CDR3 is TGTGCCAGCAGCTTTAACCCTTCCGAAGGGAGCCCGGAGACTGAAGCTTTCTTT.

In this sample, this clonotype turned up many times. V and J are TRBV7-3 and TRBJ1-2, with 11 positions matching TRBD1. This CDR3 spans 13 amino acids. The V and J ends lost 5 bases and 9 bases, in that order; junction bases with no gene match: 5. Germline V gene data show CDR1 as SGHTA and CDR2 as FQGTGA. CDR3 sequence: CASSLGTGGSYTF. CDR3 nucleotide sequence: TGTGCCAGCAGCCTAGGGACAGGGGGGAGCTACACCTTC.

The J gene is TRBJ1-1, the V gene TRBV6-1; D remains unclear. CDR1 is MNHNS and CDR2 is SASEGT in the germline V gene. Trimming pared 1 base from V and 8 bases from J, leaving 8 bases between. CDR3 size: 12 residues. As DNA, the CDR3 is TGTGCCAGCAGTGAAGTGGGTAGGGAAGCTTTCTTT. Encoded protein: CASSEVGREAFF.

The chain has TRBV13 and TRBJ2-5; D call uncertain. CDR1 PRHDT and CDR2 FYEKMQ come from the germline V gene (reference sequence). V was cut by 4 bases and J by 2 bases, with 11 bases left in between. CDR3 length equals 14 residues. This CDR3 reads CASSSYDEQETQYF. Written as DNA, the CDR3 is TGTGCCAGCAGCTCATATGATGAACAAGAGACCCAGTACTTC.

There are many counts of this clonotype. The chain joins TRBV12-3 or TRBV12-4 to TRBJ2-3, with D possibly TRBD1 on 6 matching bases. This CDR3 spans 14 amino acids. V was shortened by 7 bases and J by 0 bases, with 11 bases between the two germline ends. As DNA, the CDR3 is TGTGCCAGCAAGGACAGCGCTAGCACAGATACGCAGTATTTT. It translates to CASKDSASTDTQYF.

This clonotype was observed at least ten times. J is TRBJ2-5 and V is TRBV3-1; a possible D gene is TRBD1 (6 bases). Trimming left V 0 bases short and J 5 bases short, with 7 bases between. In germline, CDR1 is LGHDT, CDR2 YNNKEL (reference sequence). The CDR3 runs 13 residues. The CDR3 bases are TGTGCCAGCAGCCAAGACCAGGGGGAGACCCAGTACTTC. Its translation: CASSQDQGETQYF.

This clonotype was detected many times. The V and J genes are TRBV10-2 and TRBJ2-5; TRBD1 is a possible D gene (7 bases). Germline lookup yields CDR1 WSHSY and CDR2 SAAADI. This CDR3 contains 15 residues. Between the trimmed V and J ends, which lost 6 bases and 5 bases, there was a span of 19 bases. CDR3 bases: TGCGCCAGCAGGATAGACAGGGAGGCCGGGGAGACCCAGTACTTC. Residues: CASRIDREAGETQYF.

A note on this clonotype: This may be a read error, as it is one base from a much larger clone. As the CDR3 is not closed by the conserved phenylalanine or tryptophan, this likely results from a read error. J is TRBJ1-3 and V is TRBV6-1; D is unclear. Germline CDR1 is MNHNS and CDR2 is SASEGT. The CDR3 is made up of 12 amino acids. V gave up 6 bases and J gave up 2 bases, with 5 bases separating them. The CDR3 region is CASRQTGNTIYL. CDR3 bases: TGTGCCAGCAGACAGACTGGAAACACCATATATCTT.

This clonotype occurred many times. CDR3 in DNA: TGTGCCACCAGCAGAGATGGCCAGGACTCTGGAAACACCATATATTTT. Its translation: CATSRDGQDSGNTIYF. The chain recombines TRBV15 with TRBJ1-3; D uncertain. CDR1 and CDR2 (germline): LNHNV, YYDKDF (reference sequence). There are 16 residues in the CDR3. V was trimmed by 0 bases and J by 0 bases, leaving 9 bases between them.

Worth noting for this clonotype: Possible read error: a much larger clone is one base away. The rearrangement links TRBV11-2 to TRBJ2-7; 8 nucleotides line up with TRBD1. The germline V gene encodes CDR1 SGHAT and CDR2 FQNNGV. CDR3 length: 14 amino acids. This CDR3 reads CASSFWQGAREQCF. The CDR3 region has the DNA TGTGCCAGCAGCTTCTGGCAGGGGGCTAGAGAGCAGTGCTTC.

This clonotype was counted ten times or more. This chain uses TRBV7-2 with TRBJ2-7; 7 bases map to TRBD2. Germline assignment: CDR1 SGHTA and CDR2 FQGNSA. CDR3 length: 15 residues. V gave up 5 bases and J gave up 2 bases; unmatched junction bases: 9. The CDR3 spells CASSLLATPPYEQYF. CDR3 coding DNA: TGTGCCAGCAGCCTACTAGCGACTCCCCCCTACGAGCAGTACTTC. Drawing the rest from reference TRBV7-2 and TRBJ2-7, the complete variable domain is GAGVSQSPSNKVTEKGKDVELRCDPISGHTALYWYRQSLGQGLEFLIYFQGNSAPDKSGLPSDRFSAERTGGSVSTLTIQRTQQEDSAVYLCASSLLATPPYEQYFGPGTRLTVT.

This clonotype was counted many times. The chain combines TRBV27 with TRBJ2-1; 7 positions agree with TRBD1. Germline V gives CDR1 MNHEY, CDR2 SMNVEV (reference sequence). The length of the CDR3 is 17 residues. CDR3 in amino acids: CATRDPQRRDRYNEQFF. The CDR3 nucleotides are TGTGCAACCCGAGACCCCCAGCGCCGGGACAGATACAATGAGCAGTTCTTC.

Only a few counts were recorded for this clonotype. In DNA, the CDR3 is TGCGCCAGCAGCCAAGATAGGGCGGGTAGAATCGAGCAGTACTTC. Translating gives CASSQDRAGRIEQYF. The chain carries TRBV4-3 and TRBJ2-7; perhaps TRBD2 as D (5 bases). Trimming stripped 0 bases from V and 6 bases from J, with 15 bases between. Germline CDR1 and CDR2: LGHNA and YSLEER. The CDR3 extends over 15 amino acids.

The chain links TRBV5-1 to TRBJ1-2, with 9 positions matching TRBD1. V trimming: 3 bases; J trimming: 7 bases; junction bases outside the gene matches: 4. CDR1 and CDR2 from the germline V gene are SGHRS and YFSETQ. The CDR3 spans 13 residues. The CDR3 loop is CASSSQGASGYTF. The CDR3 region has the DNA TGCGCCAGCAGCTCACAGGGGGCAAGTGGCTACACCTTC.

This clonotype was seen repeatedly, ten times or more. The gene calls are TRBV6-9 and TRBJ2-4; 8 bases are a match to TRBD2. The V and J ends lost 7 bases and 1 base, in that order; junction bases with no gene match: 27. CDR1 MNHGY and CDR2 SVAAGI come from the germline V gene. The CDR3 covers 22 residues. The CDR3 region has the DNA TGTGCCAGCACCCCCAATTCTACTAGCGGCTTCAACTTGGGAGAGGCCAAAAACATTCAGTACTTC. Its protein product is CASTPNSTSGFNLGEAKNIQYF.

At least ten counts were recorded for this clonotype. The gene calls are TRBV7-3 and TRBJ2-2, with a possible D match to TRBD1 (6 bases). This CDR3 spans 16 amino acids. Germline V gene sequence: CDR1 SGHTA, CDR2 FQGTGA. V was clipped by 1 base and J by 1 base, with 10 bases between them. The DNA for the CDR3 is TGTGCCAGCAGCTTAATGGGGGCCAAGAACACCGGGGAGCTGTTTTTT. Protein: CASSLMGAKNTGELFF.

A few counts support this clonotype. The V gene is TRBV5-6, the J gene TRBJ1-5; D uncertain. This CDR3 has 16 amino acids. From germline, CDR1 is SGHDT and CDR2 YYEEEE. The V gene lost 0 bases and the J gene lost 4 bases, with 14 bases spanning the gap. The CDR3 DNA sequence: TGTGCCAGCAGCTTGGGGGCAGAGCCCCAAAATCAGCCCCAGCATTTT. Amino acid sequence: CASSLGAEPQNQPQHF.

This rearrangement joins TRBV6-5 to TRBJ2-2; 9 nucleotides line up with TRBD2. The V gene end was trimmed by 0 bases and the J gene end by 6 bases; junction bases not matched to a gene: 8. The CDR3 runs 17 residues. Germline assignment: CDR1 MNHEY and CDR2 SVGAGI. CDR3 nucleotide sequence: TGTGCCAGCAGTTACTCGTTCCGGCGGGAGGGCCCCGGGGAGCTGTTTTTT. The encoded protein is CASSYSFRREGPGELFF.

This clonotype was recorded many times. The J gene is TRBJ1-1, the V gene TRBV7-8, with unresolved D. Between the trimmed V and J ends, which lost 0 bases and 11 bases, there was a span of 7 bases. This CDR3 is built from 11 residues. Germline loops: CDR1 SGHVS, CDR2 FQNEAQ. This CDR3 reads CASSLAGSAFF. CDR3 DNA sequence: TGTGCCAGCAGCTTAGCTGGGAGCGCTTTCTTT.

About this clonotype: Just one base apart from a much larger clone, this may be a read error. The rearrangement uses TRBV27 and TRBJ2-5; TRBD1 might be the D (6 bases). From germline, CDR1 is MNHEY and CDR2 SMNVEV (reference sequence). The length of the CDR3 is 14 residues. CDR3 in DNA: TGTGCCAGCGGTTTTCGTCCGAGGGGGGAGACCCAGTACTTC. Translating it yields CASGFRPRGETQYF.

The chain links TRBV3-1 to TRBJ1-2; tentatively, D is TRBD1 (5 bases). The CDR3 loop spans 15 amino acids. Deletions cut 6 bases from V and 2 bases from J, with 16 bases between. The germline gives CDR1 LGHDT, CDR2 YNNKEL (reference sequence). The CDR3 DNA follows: TGTGCCAGCAGTCCCGGGACTACAGGAAACTATGGCTACACCTTC. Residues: CASSPGTTGNYGYTF.